This is a list of T cell receptor beta chains from one sample in a study of blood T cells in healthy people across ages. TCRdb re-called the 5' RACE reads through MiXCR, storing one row per CDR3 protein. This table holds approximately 1.5 million distinct CDR3 sequences, around 35% found once. The material sequenced was blood. The receptor source for this set is a young woman in good health. Each CDR3 is given without its conserved first and last residue. The D gene is left open where the match is weak.

TRBV7-2	TRBD2	TRBJ2-5	15	ASSLVWGRGGFETQY
TRBV6-2/TRBV6-3	.	TRBJ2-3	12	ASSYDGPTDTQY
TRBV12-3/TRBV12-4	.	TRBJ2-3	11	ASSLAAGDTQY
TRBV29-1	TRBD2	.	12	SVAAGGRFYEQY
TRBV20-1	.	TRBJ2-3	17	SARAAGAGARSSTDTQY
TRBV7-2	.	TRBJ2-1	13	ASSLRYRSSYEQF
TRBV6-4	.	TRBJ2-1	12	ASSDPRFPREQF
TRBV27	TRBD2	TRBJ2-1	11	ASRSSGGNEQF
TRBV5-1	.	TRBJ2-1	12	ASSLVPGANEQF
TRBV20-1	.	TRBJ1-4	13	SATDTPGGSEKLF
TRBV7-9	.	TRBJ2-1	13	ASAGAGFSYNEQF
TRBV5-4	TRBD2	TRBJ2-3	12	ASGTGTLAETQY
TRBV20-1	.	TRBJ1-1	10	SAYRTNTEAF
TRBV15	TRBD1	TRBJ2-3	14	ATSSGTGALTDTQY
TRBV9	.	TRBJ2-3	14	ASSVIQDLATDTQY
TRBV7-9	.	.	16	ASSLAAGGSEVGETQY
TRBV25-1	.	TRBJ1-5	11	ASSDRGSQPQH
TRBV14	TRBD1	TRBJ1-1	15	ASSLVPGQGEATEAF
TRBV7-3	.	TRBJ2-1	13	ASSLRGAPRNEQF
TRBV5-1	.	TRBJ1-2	13	ASSLGGPELYGYT
TRBV3-1	.	TRBJ2-7	11	ASSHNWIYEQY
TRBV4-1	TRBD2	TRBJ2-7	15	ASSPRTSGGPSYEQY
TRBV20-1	.	TRBJ2-1	13	SARVRTTDYNEQF
TRBV5-1	.	TRBJ2-1	13	ASSFPRASYNEQF
TRBV9	.	TRBJ2-5	10	ASSDPMETQY
TRBV10-3	.	TRBJ1-2	12	AISVSGSGYGYT
TRBV6-4	.	TRBJ1-5	12	ASKGSYSNQPQH
TRBV11-2	.	TRBJ2-3	12	ASSLDPGLRAQY
TRBV3-1	TRBD2	TRBJ2-7	12	ASSRTAGVYEQY
TRBV12-3/TRBV12-4	.	TRBJ1-4	13	ASSSFSGPSEKLF
TRBV10-3	.	TRBJ2-5	12	AISKSRTEETQY
TRBV12-3/TRBV12-4	TRBD1	TRBJ2-7	12	ASSLGQLSYEQY
TRBV19	.	TRBJ2-3	13	ASSIGGGGTDTQY
TRBV4-1	TRBD1	TRBJ1-3	13	ASSQTGGSGNTIY
TRBV7-6	TRBD1	TRBJ2-1	13	ASSAPGQGFNEQF
TRBV3-1	.	TRBJ1-1	18	ASSQVRPRDSYPISTEAF
TRBV14	.	TRBJ2-1	12	ASSSISSYNEQF
TRBV5-1	.	TRBJ2-5	14	ASSMGTTIGGETQY
TRBV13	.	TRBJ2-3	12	ASSSPGRPSTQY
TRBV6-1	TRBD1	TRBJ1-5	14	ASSEAGTGGRQPQH
TRBV6-6	.	TRBJ1-1	13	ASSSHRVANTEAF
TRBV11-1	TRBD2	TRBJ2-7	14	ASSLRASGSSYEQY
TRBV3-1	.	TRBJ1-4	14	ASSQDSAGKREKLF
TRBV27	.	TRBJ2-1	13	ASSLGAGRPNEQF
TRBV6-2/TRBV6-3	.	TRBJ1-4	12	ASSSGQSNEKLF
TRBV12-3/TRBV12-4	TRBD1	TRBJ1-6	13	ASSLPGQHDSPLH
TRBV3-1	.	.	11	ASSSAGLLEQY
TRBV3-1	.	TRBJ2-5	10	ASSGGAETQY
TRBV30	.	TRBJ2-5	13	AWSAGTPGQETQY
TRBV7-9	TRBD2	TRBJ2-3	14	ASSRRTSGRTDTQY
TRBV12-3/TRBV12-4	TRBD2	TRBJ2-1	14	ASSLVGLAGANEQF
TRBV2	TRBD2	TRBJ2-3	15	ASSARTSGIGTDTQY
TRBV5-1	.	TRBJ2-1	15	ASSPGWQGVIYNEQF
TRBV12-3/TRBV12-4	.	TRBJ2-3	11	ASRQGQADTQY
TRBV24-1	.	TRBJ2-3	13	ANPKGGQSKDTQY
TRBV10-3	.	TRBJ2-7	13	AISERGEPSNEQY
TRBV6-6	.	TRBJ1-2	13	VSSRADGVNYGYT
TRBV27	TRBD2	TRBJ2-1	13	ASKASGGPGNEQF
TRBV4-1	TRBD1	TRBJ2-2	13	ASSQQGADTGELF
TRBV5-1	TRBD1	TRBJ2-7	13	ASSVQGTGTYEQY